One sample yielded the 30 T cell receptor beta chains listed below, sequenced in a study of T cell responses to AZD1222 COVID-19 vaccine. Clones were read by immunoSEQ multiplex PCR, and TCRdb kept only the in-frame ones, dropping some. This sample has 120,000 to 150,000 clones, with around 88% found just once. The sample in question was peripheral blood, obtained on day 0 of AZD1222 vaccination. All receptors come from an adult in good health.

The J gene is TRBJ2-5, the V gene TRBV29-1, with D possibly being TRBD1 or TRBD2 (6 bases each). Between the trimmed V and J ends, which lost 3 bases and 5 bases, there was a span of 16 bases. The CDR3 length is 14 residues. Germline values: CDR1 SQVTM, CDR2 ANQGSEA. CDR3 residues: CSVDASGAGETQYF. CDR3 in DNA: TGCAGCGTTGACGCCTCGGGGGCAGGGGAGACCCAGTACTTC.

The chain combines TRBV11-3 with TRBJ2-5, with 15 bases identical to TRBD2. The CDR3 sequence is 16 residues long. Germline CDR1 and CDR2: SGHNT and YENEEA. V lost 5 bases to trimming and J lost 4 bases; unmatched junction nucleotides: 5. CDR3 sequence reads: CASSGTGLAGGETQYF. CDR3 nucleotides: TGTGCCAGCAGCGGAACGGGACTAGCGGGGGGAGAGACCCAGTACTTC.

The V gene is TRBV12-3 or TRBV12-4, the J gene TRBJ1-4, with 7 bases fitting TRBD1. Trimming took 4 bases from V and 11 from J; bases not matched to a gene: 4. This CDR3 is built from 12 residues. This CDR3 reads CASSWSDRKLFF. The DNA for the CDR3 is TGTGCCAGCAGTTGGTCGGACAGGAAACTGTTTTTT.

The chain combines TRBV5-1 with TRBJ1-1, with D perhaps TRBD1 (5 bases). Per germline, CDR1 SGHRS and CDR2 YFSETQ. V was pared by 3 bases and J by 1 base, with 13 bases between. The CDR3 runs to 15 residues. The CDR3 reads CASSSRPRENTEAFF. CDR3 bases: TGCGCCAGCAGCTCTCGGCCCAGGGAGAACACTGAAGCTTTCTTT. Looking up the rest from reference TRBV5-1 and TRBJ1-1 gives the full variable domain: KAGVTQTPRYLIKTRGQQVTLSCSPISGHRSVSWYQQTPGQGLQFLFEYFSETQRNKGNFPGRFSGRQFSNSRSEMNVSTLELGDSALYLCASSSRPRENTEAFFGQGTRLTVV.

This clone was counted a single time. The chain employs TRBV5-1 and TRBJ1-1; D is unclear. Germline V lookup: CDR1 SGHRS, CDR2 YFSETQ. CDR3 length: 14 amino acids. The germline V and J ends were trimmed by 0 bases and 1 base, with 7 bases remaining between them. The CDR3 DNA sequence: TGCGCCAGCAGCTTGGACAACCCGAACACTGAAGCTTTCTTT. Translation: CASSLDNPNTEAFF.

Only a few counts were recorded for this clone. The chain employs TRBV19 and TRBJ1-1; D not certain. V was trimmed by 7 bases and J by 3 bases, leaving 18 bases between them. The CDR3 has 15 residues. CDR1 is LNHDA and CDR2 is SQIVND in the germline V gene (reference sequence). CDR3 coding DNA: TGTGCCAGTACTACTGGGTTCATTCGGGACACTGAAGCTTTCTTT. This gives the protein CASTTGFIRDTEAFF.

This clone was detected once. The V call is TRBV7-2, the J call TRBJ1-3; the D gene is possibly TRBD1 (5 bases). Trimming stripped 5 bases from V and 3 bases from J, with 17 bases between. CDR1 and CDR2 (germline): SGHTA, FQGNSA. This CDR3 is built from 16 residues. DNA for the CDR3: TGTGCCAGCAGCCCTATAGGGTTCGGGGGTGGAAACACCATATATTTT. Encoded protein: CASSPIGFGGGNTIYF.

The chain recombines TRBV6-1 with TRBJ1-1; possibly TRBD1 for D (5 bases). The germline V and J ends were trimmed by 2 bases and 1 base, with 14 bases remaining between them. The length of the CDR3 is 16 residues. The germline CDR1 and CDR2 sequences are MNHNS and SASEGT. Here the CDR3 DNA reads TGTGCCAGCAGTGAATGGGGGGGGAACCGGAACACTGAAGCTTTCTTT. This sequence encodes CASSEWGGNRNTEAFF.

The chain combines TRBV18 with TRBJ1-5; D unresolved. The CDR3 has 14 residues. V was pared by 4 bases and J by 3 bases, with 10 bases between. From germline, CDR1 is KGHSH and CDR2 LQKENI. For the CDR3, the DNA is TGTGCCAGCTCACAAGGAGGGCCCAATCAGCCCCAGCATTTT. It encodes CASSQGGPNQPQHF.

The chain links TRBV7-9 to TRBJ1-2; D is unresolved. Deletions cut 1 base from V and 6 bases from J, with 12 bases between. Looked up from germline, CDR1 is SEHNR and CDR2 is FQNEAQ (reference sequence). This CDR3 has 14 amino acids. The CDR3 nucleotides are TGTGCCAGCAGCTTAGTCTCGGGGTACCATGGCTACACCTTC. Translating it yields CASSLVSGYHGYTF. The full variable domain, with the rest looked up from reference TRBV7-9 and TRBJ1-2, is DTGVSQNPRHKITKRGQNVTFRCDPISEHNRLYWYRQTLGQGPEFLTYFQNEAQLEKSRLLSDRFSAERPKGSFSTLEIQRTEQGDSAMYLCASSLVSGYHGYTFGSGTRLTVV.

The chain uses TRBV29-1 and TRBJ1-2; no clear D. Germline V gene data show CDR1 as SQVTM and CDR2 as ANQGSEA. Deletions cut 1 base from V and 5 bases from J, with 2 bases between. This CDR3 is built from 10 residues. CDR3 sequence reads: CSVEGYGYTF. The CDR3 region has the DNA TGCAGCGTTGAAGGATATGGCTACACCTTC.

The table lists this clone with a count of one. The chain carries TRBV4-1 and TRBJ2-4; D might be TRBD2 (6 bases). V dropped 5 bases and J dropped 0 bases, with 23 bases sitting between them. The V gene's germline CDR1 is MGHRA and CDR2 YSYEKL. The CDR3 spans 19 residues. The CDR3 loop is CASSLMGFAGQLAKNIQYF. CDR3 DNA: TGCGCCAGCAGCTTAATGGGGTTTGCGGGGCAATTAGCCAAAAACATTCAGTACTTC.

The sample holds one count of this clone. This sequence joins TRBV9 and TRBJ1-1, with 7 nucleotides matching TRBD1. CDR1 and CDR2 from the germline V gene are SGDLS and YYNGEE. The CDR3 is 14 residues long. Germline trimming cut 4 bases from V and 1 base from J; bases unmatched to any gene: 4. The CDR3 DNA sequence: TGTGCCAGCAGCCTACAGGGGCCGAACACTGAAGCTTTCTTT. It specifies CASSLQGPNTEAFF.

The chain joins TRBV18 to TRBJ2-1; 8 positions match TRBD1. The CDR3 totals 14 residues. Germline V gene sequence: CDR1 KGHSH, CDR2 LQKENI. J was trimmed by 7 bases and V by 5 bases; bases with no gene match: 7. Here the CDR3 reads CASSDRGIGNEQFF. In nucleotides, the CDR3 is TGTGCCAGCTCAGACAGGGGTATTGGGAATGAGCAGTTCTTC.

The chain has TRBV12-3 or TRBV12-4 and TRBJ1-1; D is unresolved. Trimming pared 3 bases from V and 12 bases from J, leaving 11 bases between. The CDR3 runs 11 residues. The CDR3, as DNA: TGTGCCAGCAGTTTTTTCTTAGGGACTTTCTTT. Protein: CASSFFLGTFF.

This clone was picked up one time. The chain joins TRBV5-4 to TRBJ1-1, with a tentative D call TRBD1 (5 bases). Germline V CDR1 and CDR2: SGHNT, YYREEE (reference sequence). The CDR3 contains 15 residues. Between the trimmed V and J ends, which lost 4 bases and 3 bases, there was a span of 16 bases. CDR3 protein: CASSTKSGGDTEAFF. Here the CDR3 DNA reads TGTGCCAGCAGCACCAAGAGCGGGGGGGACACTGAAGCTTTCTTT.

This chain links TRBV6-4 with TRBJ2-7, with 9 bases aligning to TRBD2. Germline V gives CDR1 MRHNA, CDR2 SNTAGT. The CDR3 contains 13 residues. The V segment lost 8 bases and the J segment 7 bases; nucleotides outside the gene matches: 9. CDR3 sequence: CASRVAGELEQYF. CDR3 DNA sequence: TGTGCCAGCCGTGTAGCGGGGGAATTAGAGCAGTACTTC.

The chain uses TRBV2 and TRBJ1-1, with D uncertain. The CDR3 extends over 13 amino acids. V lost 3 bases to trimming and J lost 5 bases, with 10 bases between them. From germline, CDR1 is SNHLY and CDR2 FYNNEI. CDR3 nucleotide sequence: TGTGCCAGCAGTGATTTGGGAGGAACTGAAGCTTTCTTT. This translates into CASSDLGGTEAFF.

The DNA of the CDR3 is TGTGCCAGCAGCTCTGTAGCAACCCAGTACTTC. As protein: CASSSVATQYF. The V gene is TRBV7-2, the J gene TRBJ2-5; D uncertain. Germline values: CDR1 SGHTA, CDR2 FQGNSA. The V end was cut by 4 bases, the J end by 8 bases, with 8 bases between. This CDR3 comprises 11 residues.

V gene TRBV7-3 combines with J gene TRBJ1-1, with a weak D call TRBD1 (6 bases). Germline assignment: CDR1 SGHTA and CDR2 FQGTGA. The CDR3 contains 14 residues. The ends were cut back, 4 bases at V and 1 base at J, with 10 bases in the middle. The CDR3 coding sequence is TGTGCCAGCAGCTCATCGACAGGGAACACTGAAGCTTTCTTT. Its protein is CASSSSTGNTEAFF.

Only one count was recorded for this clone. The chain links TRBV5-8 to TRBJ1-6, with D perhaps TRBD1 (5 bases). The CDR3 consists of 16 residues. Germline V gene lookup returns CDR1 SGHTS and CDR2 YDEGEE. V gave up 2 bases and J gave up 6 bases, with 15 bases separating them. The CDR3 bases are TGTGCCAGCAGCTTCGCATGGGGGGTGGGTAATTCACCCCTCCACTTT. Translation gives CASSFAWGVGNSPLHF. Looking up the rest from reference TRBV5-8 and TRBJ1-6 gives the full variable domain: EAGVTQSPTHLIKTRGQQATLRCSPISGHTSVYWYQQALGLGLQFLLWYDEGEERNRGNFPPRFSGRQFPNYSSELNVNALELEDSALYLCASSFAWGVGNSPLHFGNGTRLTVT.

This clone was seen a handful of times. This sequence joins TRBV12-3 or TRBV12-4 and TRBJ1-2; D is perhaps TRBD1 (6 bases). The length of the CDR3 is 13 residues. Trimming left V 7 bases short and J 6 bases short, with 15 bases between. The CDR3 region has the DNA TGTGCCAGCACTGCCCACAGGGTCAATGGCTACACCTTC. Translation: CASTAHRVNGYTF.

The chain carries TRBV10-3 and TRBJ2-2; TRBD1 matches at 9 bases. CDR1 and CDR2 from the germline V gene are ENHRY and SYGVKD. Trimming cost V 0 bases and J 2 bases; bases outside gene matches: 1. This CDR3 is built from 16 residues. CDR3 protein: CAISESGQGNTGELFF. For the CDR3, the DNA is TGTGCCATCAGTGAGTCGGGACAGGGTAACACCGGGGAGCTGTTTTTT.

The rearrangement joins TRBV5-1 to TRBJ1-2, with 9 bases identical to TRBD1. This CDR3 spans 14 amino acids. Germline assignment: CDR1 SGHRS and CDR2 YFSETQ. The J segment lost 3 bases and the V segment lost 5 bases, leaving 5 bases of the junction unmatched. In DNA, the CDR3 is TGCGCCAGCAGGTTACAGGGGGCGGACTATGGCTACACCTTC. Protein sequence: CASRLQGADYGYTF.

The chain couples TRBV28 to TRBJ1-2; D is perhaps TRBD1 (5 bases). Germline CDR1 MDHEN, CDR2 SYDVKM. The CDR3 runs to 13 residues. The V gene lost 3 bases and the J gene lost 9 bases, with 14 bases spanning the gap. The CDR3 loop is CASSFVRVRSYTF. The CDR3 DNA is TGTGCCAGCAGTTTTGTCAGGGTTAGGAGCTACACCTTC.

This rearrangement joins TRBV7-3 to TRBJ1-2; possibly TRBD1 for D (6 bases). Germline loops: CDR1 SGHTA, CDR2 FQGTGA. Trimming removed 5 bases at V and 7 bases at J, with 17 bases between. The CDR3 contains 14 residues. CDR3 protein: CASSPGGGGGGYTF. The CDR3 nucleotides read TGTGCCAGCAGCCCCGGCGGGGGGGGCGGTGGCTACACCTTC.

J is TRBJ1-1 and V is TRBV3-1 (or the pseudogene TRBV3-2); D gene ambiguous. V lost 1 base to trimming and J lost 5 bases, with 11 bases between them. The CDR3 extends over 14 amino acids. Germline V CDR1 and CDR2: LGHDT, YNNKEL (reference sequence). The CDR3 DNA is TGTGCCAGCAGCCAAGTGGGCCGGAGAACTGAAGCTTTCTTT. Encoded protein: CASSQVGRRTEAFF.

The rearrangement links TRBV7-2 to TRBJ1-2; a weak D match, TRBD1 (5 bases). With 5 bases removed from V and 4 bases from J, the gap between germline ends came to 14 bases. CDR3 length: 14 residues. Germline CDR1 SGHTA, CDR2 FQGNSA. The CDR3 reads CASSKMQGTYGYTF. The CDR3 nucleotides are TGTGCCAGCAGCAAGATGCAGGGAACCTATGGCTACACCTTC.

The count of this clone is one. The rearrangement joins TRBV9 to TRBJ2-3; 9 bases align to TRBD2. This CDR3 has 17 residues. Germline V lookup: CDR1 SGDLS, CDR2 YYNGEE. The V and J ends lost 0 bases and 6 bases, in that order; junction bases with no gene match: 11. In DNA, the CDR3 is TGTGCCAGCAGCGTAGACGTGGGCGGGGGGGCCTCCGATACGCAGTATTTT. Its protein is CASSVDVGGGASDTQYF.

The chain is built from TRBV7-2 and TRBJ1-5; a possible D gene is TRBD1 (5 bases). Trimming pared 6 bases from V and 3 bases from J, leaving 15 bases between. Germline CDR1 and CDR2: SGHTA and FQGNSA. The CDR3 is 15 residues long. CDR3 in DNA: TGTGCCAGCAGTCAAATGGGGGGATACAATCAGCCCCAGCATTTT. As protein: CASSQMGGYNQPQHF.